This T cell receptor (beta chain) was retrieved from a study of CD4 T cells in relation to SARS-CoV-2 and coronaviruses. Comment on this clone: Its antigen is unknown.

Naive and memory CD4+ T cells were cultured with CEF, then survey-sequenced. The repertoire was sequenced with immunoSEQ multiplex PCR; TCRdb's copy has only in-frame clones and lacks some. This sample has 36,000 or so clones; 77% occur once, and the top ten carry less than 3.5%. CDR3 length: 18 residues. J lost 8 bases, V lost 3 bases, and 15 bases had no gene match. Germline assignment: CDR1 SEHNR and CDR2 FQNEAQ (reference sequence). The source of this sequence is an adult with COVID-19. The sequenced material came from memory CD4+ T cells from PBMCs, cultured in vitro. The rearrangement links TRBV7-9 to TRBJ2-1, with 11 bases matching TRBD2. The CDR3 bases are TGTGCCAGCAGCTTTCCACCTAGACTAGCGGGAACCAAGGATGAGCAGTTCTTC. It translates to CASSFPPRLAGTKDEQFF.